The 14 T cell receptor beta chains below were found in one sample sequenced in a study of shared T cell receptors in the human thymus (dated by TCRdb to about 2021). Libraries were made using the immunoSEQ multiplex PCR assay. Not all clones reach the TCRdb copy of this immuneACCESS table, which keeps in-frame sequences only. Checked studies attribute under half of the gap to unresolved V genes and leave the rest unexplained. A total of over 450,000 clones appear in this sample, approximately 80% of them only once. Roughly 0.013% of the sample is taken by the ten largest. The data also belong to a second study, concerning human thymus T cells.

The sample taken for sequencing was thymocytes. These receptors were taken from a boy in the first two years of life with a congenital heart defect. Donor details come from another sample of the same person, matched by shared clones.

The chain joins TRBV28 to TRBJ2-2; 10 positions agree with TRBD1. In germline, CDR1 is MDHEN, CDR2 SYDVKM. The CDR3 loop spans 17 amino acids. The V gene end was trimmed by 4 bases and the J gene end by 2 bases; junction bases not matched to a gene: 7. CDR3 residues: CASSCGDRGLNTGELFF. The CDR3 DNA reads as TGTGCCAGCAGTTGCGGCGACAGGGGGCTAAACACCGGGGAGCTGTTTTTT.

The chain employs TRBV4-3 and TRBJ1-3; a weak D match, TRBD1 (5 bases). This CDR3 is 15 amino acids long. Germline V CDR1 and CDR2: LGHNA, YSLEER. V lost 0 bases and J 4 bases, leaving 10 bases between the germline ends. The CDR3 reads CASSQEGLQGNTIYF. In DNA, the CDR3 is TGCGCCAGCAGCCAAGAGGGGCTTCAGGGAAACACCATATATTTT.

The chain couples TRBV11-2 to TRBJ2-3; TRBD1 matches at 7 bases. Trimming removed 1 base from V and 5 bases from J; junction bases left unmatched: 15. This CDR3 is 18 amino acids long. The V gene's germline CDR1 is SGHAT and CDR2 FQNNGV. This CDR3 is CASSLGPTGMDLRDTQYF. As DNA, the CDR3 is TGTGCCAGCAGCTTAGGGCCGACAGGGATGGACCTGAGAGATACGCAGTATTTT.

The chain joins TRBV6-6 to TRBJ2-1; 7 bases agree with TRBD2. CDR1 and CDR2 (germline): MNHNY, SVGAGI (reference sequence). J lost 8 bases, V lost 5 bases, and 12 bases had no gene match. The CDR3 is 15 residues long. The CDR3 sequence: CASSRCGGSLDEQFF. The DNA of the CDR3 is TGTGCCAGCAGTAGATGCGGCGGGAGTCTCGATGAGCAGTTCTTC.

V usage is TRBV7-2 and J usage is TRBJ2-5; no reliable D call. Per germline, CDR1 SGHTA and CDR2 FQGNSA. CDR3 length equals 12 residues. The V and J ends lost 2 bases and 5 bases respectively, with 6 bases between them. CDR3 nucleotide sequence: TGTGCCAGCAGCTTATCCTTGGAGACCCAGTACTTC. It codes for CASSLSLETQYF.

This rearrangement joins TRBV20-1 to TRBJ1-2; D unresolved. V lost 7 bases to trimming and J lost 4 bases, with 7 bases between them. CDR3 length: 10 amino acids. In germline, CDR1 is DFQATT, CDR2 SNEGSKA (reference sequence). CDR3 protein: CSGGVYGYTF. The CDR3 coding sequence is TGCAGTGGAGGAGTCTATGGCTACACCTTC.

The chain is built from TRBV2 and TRBJ2-7; 9 positions match TRBD1. CDR3 size: 14 residues. Per germline, CDR1 SNHLY and CDR2 FYNNEI. V was clipped by 3 bases and J by 2 bases; unmatched bases: 2. CDR3 residues: CASSETGGTYEQYF. The CDR3, as DNA: TGTGCCAGCAGTGAGACAGGGGGAACCTACGAGCAGTACTTC.

The rearrangement links TRBV5-1 to TRBJ2-1; TRBD1 is a possible D gene (6 bases). CDR1 SGHRS and CDR2 YFSETQ come from the germline V gene. Trimming took 6 bases from V and 0 from J, leaving 13 bases between them. The CDR3 consists of 15 residues. The CDR3 region is CASNSGVSSYNEQFF. Here the CDR3 DNA reads TGCGCCAGCAACTCAGGGGTAAGCTCCTACAATGAGCAGTTCTTC.

The CDR3 here is CAWSVPDRVFLPQHF. CDR3 coding DNA: TGTGCCTGGAGTGTACCCGACAGGGTGTTTCTGCCCCAGCATTTT. The V gene is TRBV30, the J gene TRBJ1-5; 7 bases map to TRBD1. J gave up 9 bases and V 0 bases, and 11 bases lay outside the gene matches. The CDR3 extends over 15 amino acids. Germline values: CDR1 GTSNPN, CDR2 SVGIG (reference sequence).

CDR3: CAISRGRTDTQYF. CDR3 nucleotide sequence: TGTGCCATCAGTAGGGGGCGCACAGATACGCAGTATTTT. The chain is built from TRBV10-3 and TRBJ2-3, with TRBD1 matching 7 bases. V dropped 5 bases and J dropped 1; count of bases not matched to a gene: 0. Germline lookup yields CDR1 ENHRY and CDR2 SYGVKD. The CDR3 is 13 amino acids.

This clone was seen just once. The chain joins TRBV27 to TRBJ2-7; D gene unclear. Per germline, CDR1 MNHEY and CDR2 SMNVEV (reference sequence). The CDR3 covers 8 residues. Here the CDR3 reads CASRKGRV. DNA for the CDR3: TGTGCCAGCAGGAAAGGCCGGGTC.

The V call is TRBV4-2, the J call TRBJ2-2, with 12 bases that match TRBD2. Germline CDR1 reads LGHNA; CDR2 reads YNFKEQ. V lost 2 bases and J lost 1; bases outside the gene matches: 8. This CDR3 is 19 amino acids long. The CDR3 coding sequence is TGTGCCAGCAGCCAAATCCACGGACTAGCGGGGCAGAACACCGGGGAGCTGTTTTTT. Amino acids: CASSQIHGLAGQNTGELFF.

V and J are TRBV15 and TRBJ1-1; D might be TRBD1 (5 bases). This CDR3 region has 18 residues. Germline V gene lookup returns CDR1 LNHNV and CDR2 YYDKDF (reference sequence). Trimming cost V 1 base and J 3 bases, with 21 bases left between them. CDR3 sequence (DNA): TGTGCCACCAGCAGAGGAGGTGCAGGGTCCGTCCGATACACTGAAGCTTTCTTT. Its translation is CATSRGGAGSVRYTEAFF.

This clone turned up a few times. The chain combines TRBV27 with TRBJ2-7; D is possibly TRBD1 (6 bases). The germline gives CDR1 MNHEY, CDR2 SMNVEV (reference sequence). The V gene lost 0 bases and the J gene lost 5 bases, with 17 bases spanning the gap. The CDR3 loop spans 16 amino acids. The CDR3 protein is CASSLSLDRPPHEQYF. The DNA of the CDR3 is TGTGCCAGCAGTTTATCCTTGGACAGACCCCCCCACGAGCAGTACTTC.